This T cell receptor (beta chain) was retrieved from a study of blood T cell repertoires in COVID-19. The CDR3 is 15 residues long. CDR1 is SGHTA and CDR2 is FQGTGA in the germline V gene. V lost 4 bases to trimming and J lost 4 bases, with 16 bases between them. Repertoires were generated with immunoSEQ multiplex PCR, while TCRdb's copy carries only in-frame clones and drops some. The sample lists about 350,000 clones, roughly nine tenths occurring once. The source is a woman in her sixties or seventies with COVID-19, enrolled during active disease. Sequencing input: peripheral blood. This chain links TRBV7-3 with TRBJ1-1; a possible D gene is TRBD1 (5 bases). CDR3 sequence reads: CASSSEPRGITEAFF. The CDR3 DNA reads TGTGCCAGCAGCTCCGAACCGCGGGGCATCACTGAAGCTTTCTTT.